The 13 T cell receptor beta chains reported below all come from one sample, sequenced in a study of blood T cell repertoires in COVID-19. The method was immunoSEQ multiplex PCR; TCRdb's version includes in-frame clones alone and lacks a portion of them. The table lists over 80,000 clones, around 87% of them singletons, with just under 20% in the top ten. The sample taken for sequencing was peripheral blood. The origin of the receptors is a human donor in a cohort sampled during active COVID-19.

The chain links TRBV4-3 to TRBJ1-2; the match to TRBD1 covers 8 bases. The CDR3 sequence is 15 residues long. Germline assignment: CDR1 LGHNA and CDR2 YSLEER. V trimming: 4 bases; J trimming: 4 bases; junction bases outside the gene matches: 8. The CDR3 DNA reads TGCGCCAGCAGCCCCGGGACAGGTGCCCTCTATGGCTACACCTTC. Residues: CASSPGTGALYGYTF.

The chain couples TRBV6-5 to TRBJ1-1; D uncertain. CDR1 is MNHEY and CDR2 is SVGAGI in the germline V gene. V gave up 2 bases and J gave up 2 bases, with 12 bases separating them. The CDR3 length is 15 residues. This CDR3 reads CASSYLTGTNTEAFF. The CDR3 region has the DNA TGTGCCAGCAGTTACCTGACGGGAACCAACACTGAAGCTTTCTTT.

The rearrangement joins TRBV7-8 to TRBJ1-2; D may be TRBD1 (6 bases). The length of the CDR3 is 18 residues. V was cut by 4 bases and J by 3 bases, with 24 bases left in between. The germline V gene encodes CDR1 SGHVS and CDR2 FQNEAQ. CDR3 bases: TGTGCCAGCAGCTACCTAACCTGGACAGTGAAACTCCACTATGGCTACACCTTC. This translates into CASSYLTWTVKLHYGYTF.

This clone occurred once. The chain joins TRBV7-8 to TRBJ1-5; TRBD1 matches 8 bases. The CDR3 length is 13 residues. V lost 4 bases and J lost 9; bases outside the gene matches: 5. The germline V gene has CDR1 SGHVS and CDR2 FQNEAQ. The DNA for the CDR3 is TGTGCCAGCAGCTGGACAGGGACGTGGCCCCAGCATTTT. Translating it yields CASSWTGTWPQHF.

The chain carries TRBV5-4 and TRBJ2-3; TRBD2 agrees at 12 bases. J gave up 4 bases and V 0 bases, and 3 bases lay outside the gene matches. CDR3 length: 16 amino acids. Germline V gene sequence: CDR1 SGHNT, CDR2 YYREEE (reference sequence). This CDR3 reads CASSLDASGGADTQYF. In DNA form, the CDR3 reads TGTGCCAGCAGCTTGGATGCTAGCGGGGGGGCAGATACGCAGTATTTT.

J is TRBJ1-2 and V is TRBV4-1; perhaps TRBD1 as D (5 bases). The CDR3 totals 15 residues. V lost 4 bases, J lost 3 bases, and 15 bases lay in between. Germline V gene sequence: CDR1 MGHRA, CDR2 YSYEKL. The CDR3 DNA reads TGCGCCAGCAGCCCCGGGGGGGGAGGCTACTATGGCTACACCTTC. It codes for CASSPGGGGYYGYTF.

The CDR3 bases are TGCGCCAGCAGCTTTGGACTAGCGAGAACTAATTCCTACAATGAGCAGTTCTTC. Protein product: CASSFGLARTNSYNEQFF. The rearrangement links TRBV5-1 to TRBJ2-1; 9 positions agree with TRBD2. The trim removed 2 bases at V and 1 base at J, leaving 10 bases unmatched. There are 18 residues in the CDR3. Looked up from germline, CDR1 is SGHRS and CDR2 is YFSETQ.

The chain is built from TRBV6-5 and TRBJ2-6; no clear D gene. Germline CDR1 and CDR2: MNHEY and SVGAGI. This CDR3 is built from 14 residues. Trimming left V 6 bases short and J 2 bases short, with 8 bases between. The CDR3 nucleotides are TGTGCCAGCAGACCAGGTGCTGGGGCCAACGTCCTGACTTTC. It is translated as CASRPGAGANVLTF.

V and J are TRBV2 and TRBJ2-7; TRBD2 agrees at 7 bases. The CDR3 is 14 amino acids. Unmatched junction bases numbered 9, after V lost 8 bases and J lost 2 bases. Germline CDR1 reads SNHLY; CDR2 reads FYNNEI. The CDR3 nucleotides read TGTGCCAGCCTAAACAGGACTAGTGCCTACGAGCAGTACTTC. Its protein product is CASLNRTSAYEQYF.

The chain has TRBV28 and TRBJ1-1; possible D gene TRBD1, 6 bases. The CDR3 length is 15 residues. Germline assignment: CDR1 MDHEN and CDR2 SYDVKM. Trimming left V 7 bases short and J 1 base short, with 16 bases between. The CDR3 here is CASNQYRAPNTEAFF. In nucleotides, the CDR3 is TGTGCCAGCAACCAATACAGGGCCCCGAACACTGAAGCTTTCTTT.

The table lists this clone with a few counts. DNA for the CDR3: TGCAGCGTTGCGGGACAGGTCTCCTACGAGCAGTACTTC. The encoded protein is CSVAGQVSYEQYF. The rearrangement links TRBV29-1 to TRBJ2-7; the match to TRBD1 covers 8 bases. CDR3 size: 13 residues. Germline V gives CDR1 SQVTM, CDR2 ANQGSEA. V lost 4 bases, J lost 0 bases, and 2 bases stayed unmatched.

This clone was counted between two and nine times. The chain joins TRBV5-1 to TRBJ2-7, with 7 bases aligning to TRBD1. The CDR3 length is 14 residues. The V gene's germline CDR1 is SGHRS and CDR2 YFSETQ. V trimming: 1 base; J trimming: 2 bases; junction bases outside the gene matches: 3. Written as DNA, the CDR3 is TGCGCCAGCAGCTTGAGCGACAGGGCCTACGAGCAGTACTTC. Its translation: CASSLSDRAYEQYF.

The rearrangement uses TRBV11-1 and TRBJ1-3, with TRBD1 identical over 8 bases. This CDR3 has 13 amino acids. Germline V lookup: CDR1 SGHAT, CDR2 FQDESV (reference sequence). Losses at the gene ends were 5 bases for V and 5 bases for J; bases not matched to a gene: 2. The CDR3 reads CASSQGARNTIYF. DNA for the CDR3: TGTGCCAGCAGCCAGGGGGCACGAAACACCATATATTTT.